This TCR beta chain was sequenced during a study of blood T cells in healthy people across ages. In the case of this clonotype: The junction and the germline gene differ at one end; a read error may be behind it.

Primed by a sample-barcoded 5' primer and a J-beta primer mix, a second PCR proceeded for about 6 to 11 cycles. TCRdb re-analysed the 5' RACE reads in MiXCR, keeping a single row per CDR3 protein. In the table there are 1.5 million to 2 million distinct CDR3 sequences, about 31% of which are singletons. The draw of peripheral blood yielded roughly 10 milliliters from each donor. Germline lookup yields CDR1 SGHRS and CDR2 YFSETQ. The CDR3 runs 12 residues. The V gene is TRBV5-1, the J gene TRBJ2-7; D unresolved. The origin of this receptor is a woman aged 25 to 39 in good health. The sample comprised blood. This CDR3 is CASSLTHYERYF. CDR3 coding DNA: TGCGCCAGCAGCTTGACCCACTACGAGCGGTACTTC.